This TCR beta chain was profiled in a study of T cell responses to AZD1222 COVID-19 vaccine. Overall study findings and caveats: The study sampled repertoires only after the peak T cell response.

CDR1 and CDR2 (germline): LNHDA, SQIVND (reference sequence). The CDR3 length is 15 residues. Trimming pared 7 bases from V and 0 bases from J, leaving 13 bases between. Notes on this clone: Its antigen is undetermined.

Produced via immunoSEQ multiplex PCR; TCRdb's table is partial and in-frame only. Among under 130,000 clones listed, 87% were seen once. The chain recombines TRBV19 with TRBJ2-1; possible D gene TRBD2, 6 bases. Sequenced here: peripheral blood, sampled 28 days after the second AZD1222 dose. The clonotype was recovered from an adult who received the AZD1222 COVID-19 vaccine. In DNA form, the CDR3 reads TGTGCCAGTACCGGACTATCCGGCTCCTACAATGAGCAGTTCTTC. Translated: CASTGLSGSYNEQFF.